Described below is a single TCR beta chain sequence and its context. This entry is derived from a study of OX40 agonist ivuxolimab in advanced cancers. Some clones are missing from TCRdb's copy, which holds only in-frame ones; the method was immunoSEQ multiplex PCR. The repertoire holds 75,000 to 80,000 clones, with around 86% as singletons. The CDR3 loop spans 15 amino acids. Germline CDR1 is MGHRA and CDR2 is YSYEKL. Trimming removed 1 base from V and 2 bases from J, with 11 bases in between. Sequenced here: CD4+ or CD8+ T cells sorted from blood, sampled in a trial of the OX40 agonist ivuxolimab. This TCR was sampled from an adult with an advanced solid tumor such as melanoma, head and neck, liver or kidney cancer. The V and J genes are TRBV4-1 and TRBJ2-5; D is undetermined. CDR3 residues: CASSQGGFKQETQYF. In DNA form, the CDR3 reads TGCGCCAGCAGCCAAGGGGGATTTAAACAAGAGACCCAGTACTTC.